The 10 T cell receptor beta chains below come from one sample, sequenced in a study of STAT3 mutations in large granular lymphocyte leukemia. Study-level points and caveats: At least one immunodominant TCR beta clonotype appeared in every T-cell large granular lymphocyte leukemia patient.

Produced via immunoSEQ multiplex PCR; TCRdb's table is partial and in-frame only. The repertoire has about 5,500 clones, roughly 94% of them found once; the top ten carry approximately 30%. Antigens for these TCRs are unknown. The sample consisted of peripheral blood mononuclear cells. Receptor source: a man between 60 and 70 years old with T-cell large granular lymphocyte leukemia. Some clones in this sample may be carry-over from other donors' samples.

This chain joins TRBV7-2 and TRBJ2-1; 7 positions agree with TRBD2. CDR1 is SGHTA and CDR2 is FQGNSA in the germline V gene. The CDR3 sequence is 15 residues long. The J segment lost 7 bases and the V segment lost 6 bases, leaving 12 bases of the junction unmatched. The CDR3 region is CASSYGRTQTNEQFF. The DNA for the CDR3 is TGTGCCAGCAGTTACGGGAGGACACAGACTAATGAGCAGTTCTTC.

The chain has TRBV30 and TRBJ2-7; D ambiguous. The V gene's germline CDR1 is GTSNPN and CDR2 SVGIG (reference sequence). V was cut by 4 bases and J by 3 bases, with 22 bases left in between. The CDR3 has 16 residues. The CDR3 here is CAWTQGWAFRNYEQYF. The DNA for the CDR3 is TGTGCCTGGACCCAAGGTTGGGCGTTTAGGAACTACGAGCAGTACTTC.

The V and J genes are TRBV27 and TRBJ2-3; 14 bases line up with TRBD2. This CDR3 has 15 residues. The junction had 5 bases not matched to a gene; V was cut back by 4 bases and J by 8 bases. The germline V gene has CDR1 MNHEY and CDR2 SMNVEV (reference sequence). This CDR3 reads CASSSRLAGGFTQYF. In DNA, the CDR3 is TGTGCCAGCAGTTCCCGACTAGCGGGAGGGTTTACGCAGTATTTT.

The chain is built from TRBV9 and TRBJ2-7; 9 bases match TRBD2. This CDR3 has 16 amino acids. Germline loops: CDR1 SGDLS, CDR2 YYNGEE. With V trimmed by 0 bases and J by 2 bases, 6 bases remained unmatched. The CDR3 DNA reads as TGTGCCAGCAGCGTAGGTCCAGCGGGAGGCCCCTACGAGCAGTACTTC. It encodes CASSVGPAGGPYEQYF.

V is TRBV7-6 and J is TRBJ1-2, with D perhaps matching TRBD1 (6 bases). Trimming removed 1 base from V and 4 bases from J, with 10 bases in between. Germline V gene data show CDR1 as SGHVS and CDR2 as FNYEAQ. The CDR3 is 14 amino acids. The CDR3 DNA follows: TGTGCCAGCAGCTTAGAGGGGGGGGGCTATGGCTACACCTTC. It translates to CASSLEGGGYGYTF. The variable domain in full, with the rest retrieved from reference TRBV7-6 and TRBJ1-2, is GAGVSQSPRYKVTKRGQDVALRCDPISGHVSLYWYRQALGQGPEFLTYFNYEAQQDKSGLPNDRFSAERPEGSISTLTIQRTEQRDSAMYRCASSLEGGGYGYTFGSGTRLTVV.

This clone was counted once. The CDR3 DNA is TGTGCCAGCAGCTACGCCGGACAGGGTGAGTTCTTC. Its protein product is CASSYAGQGEFF. The chain has TRBV7-9 and TRBJ2-1, with 8 positions matching TRBD1. The CDR3 is 12 residues long. Germline V gene lookup returns CDR1 SEHNR and CDR2 FQNEAQ (reference sequence). Germline trimming cut 4 bases from V and 14 bases from J; bases unmatched to any gene: 7.

This chain joins TRBV2 and TRBJ2-7; TRBD2 matches at 8 bases. V was clipped by 8 bases and J by 6 bases; unmatched bases: 9. CDR1 SNHLY and CDR2 FYNNEI come from the germline V gene. The CDR3 spans 13 residues. The CDR3 nucleotides read TGTGCCAGCGCTGGGACTAGGGAGGGCGAGCAGTACTTC. Translating gives CASAGTREGEQYF.

The DNA of the CDR3 is TGTGCCAGCTCACCACCGATGAGGTCAGATACGCAGTATTTT. Encoded protein: CASSPPMRSDTQYF. The genes are TRBV18 and TRBJ2-3; D ambiguous. V gave up 0 bases and J gave up 4 bases, with 8 bases separating them. CDR1 and CDR2 (germline): KGHSH, LQKENI. This CDR3 is 14 amino acids long.

The genes are TRBV5-4 and TRBJ1-1, with TRBD1 matching over 7 bases. Trimming cost V 4 bases and J 4 bases; bases outside gene matches: 10. Germline V gives CDR1 SGHNT, CDR2 YYREEE (reference sequence). The CDR3 is made up of 15 amino acids. The CDR3 loop is CASSERQGSSTEAFF. CDR3 nucleotides: TGTGCCAGCAGCGAAAGACAGGGTAGCAGCACTGAAGCTTTCTTT. The full variable domain, its missing parts supplied by reference TRBV5-4 and TRBJ1-1, is ETGVTQSPTHLIKTRGQQVTLRCSSQSGHNTVSWYQQALGQGPQFIFQYYREEENGRGNFPPRFSGLQFPNYSSELNVNALELDDSALYLCASSERQGSSTEAFFGQGTRLTVV.

The chain joins TRBV28 to TRBJ2-7, with D perhaps TRBD2 (5 bases). V was trimmed by 7 bases and J by 5 bases, leaving 21 bases between them. CDR1 is MDHEN and CDR2 is SYDVKM in the germline V gene. This CDR3 comprises 15 residues. CDR3 nucleotide sequence: TGTGCCAGCACCGAGGGTTGGCACTCGCTAAACGAGCAGTACTTC. Translating it yields CASTEGWHSLNEQYF.